This T cell receptor (beta chain) originates from a study of molecular identifiers for immune sequencing clone quantification. One entry per CDR3 protein results from TCRdb running MiXCR on the PCR reads. Of 60,000 to 75,000 distinct CDR3 sequences in the sample, about a fifth are singletons; the top ten hold approximately 1.5%. J was trimmed by 6 bases and V by 5 bases; bases with no gene match: 7. The CDR3 sequence is 15 residues long. Per germline, CDR1 PRHDT and CDR2 FYEKMQ (reference sequence). A note on this clonotype: Its specificity is not known.

The naive CD8 libraries originated from between about 18,000 and 1,000,000 sorted cells and drew on 10%, 30% or 50% RNA. Study-level results: In naive cells, clones above 20 RNA copies held under 1% of molecules, whereas in effector cells they held over 98%. A shared barcode on identical TCR molecules could lead to underestimated sizes for highly expanded clones. Jurkat TCR RNA spiked in from one cell reportedly remained identifiable amid about a million naive cells.

The TCR originated in a human donor in good health. Some libraries in this study had Jurkat cell RNA spiked in. The material sequenced was naive CD8+ T cells from blood, with Jurkat cell RNA spiked in. Subset in this sample: FACS-sorted CD8+CD4-CCR7+CD45RA+ naive T cells. The chain carries TRBV13 and TRBJ2-1, with 10 positions matching TRBD1. The CDR3 sequence: CASSLTGTGANEQFF. The CDR3 DNA is TGTGCCAGCAGCCTAACCGGGACAGGGGCCAATGAGCAGTTCTTC.